Included here is one T cell receptor beta chain sequence, with context. Its specificity is not known. The CDR3 has 19 amino acids. Before the COVID-19 pandemic, during about 2011-2019, CD4+ T cells were taken from unexposed donors. CD4+ T cells were isolated from the cells after around eleven days of culture. This specimen belongs to a study of CD4 T cells in relation to SARS-CoV-2 and coronaviruses. Here immunoSEQ multiplex PCR was the method, and the copy in TCRdb shows in-frame clones only, minus some. The sample yields tens of thousands of clones, roughly 80% seen once. Study outcomes and limitations: Crossreactive clones expanded significantly less to SARS-CoV-2 than monoreactive clones.

The source of this sequence is a human donor in good health. The chain has TRBV21-1 and TRBJ2-5; the D call of TRBD2 is as the table states it, not checked on the DNA. TRBV21-1 is listed as a pseudogene. What was sequenced was CD4+ T cells from PBMCs, cultured in vitro. The chain's CDR3 is CASSKEIGLADSELETQYF. In nucleotides, the CDR3 is TGTGCCAGCAGCAAAGAAATCGGACTAGCGGATTCGGAATTAGAGACCCAGTACTTC.